This TCR beta chain derives from a study of blood T cells in healthy people across ages. PCR was performed a second time for roughly 7 to 11 cycles using a sample-barcoded 5' primer and a J-beta primer mix. All cDNA molecules were each tagged by a template-switch adaptor with 12 random nucleotides. In TCRdb, the 5' RACE reads were re-called with MiXCR into one record per CDR3 protein. This table has 750,000 to 950,000 distinct CDR3 sequences, about 48% appearing once. Germline-derived CDR1 and CDR2 are SQVTM and ANQGSEA. Trimming shortened V by 4 bases and J by 8 bases, and 12 bases separated the two germline ends. This CDR3 has 12 amino acids.

The specimen was blood. The rearrangement joins TRBV29-1 to TRBJ2-1; the D is unclear. This clonotype was sampled from a man older than 75 in good health. The chain's CDR3 is CSVATRGDEQFF. Written as DNA, the CDR3 is TGCAGCGTTGCGACACGCGGCGATGAGCAGTTCTTC.